The 24 T cell receptor beta chains below were found in one sample sequenced in a study of T cell responses to AZD1222 COVID-19 vaccine. Measured with immunoSEQ multiplex PCR; TCRdb has only the in-frame clones, and not every one. The sample has around 100,000 clones; roughly 91% are singletons. The sequencing used peripheral blood, collected on day 0 of AZD1222 vaccination. Receptors originate from an adult in good health.

The table lists this clone with a count of one. The rearrangement uses TRBV11-2 and TRBJ1-6; 9 nucleotides line up with TRBD1. With V trimmed by 5 bases and J by 10 bases, 12 bases remained unmatched. The CDR3 consists of 16 residues. Germline V gene lookup returns CDR1 SGHAT and CDR2 FQNNGV. The DNA of the CDR3 is TGTGCCAGCAGCCCCCAGAATCGACAGGGGGGGTCACCCCTCCACTTT. This gives the protein CASSPQNRQGGSPLHF.

The CDR3: CASSYGAGPNEKLFF. As DNA, the CDR3 is TGTGCCAGCAGTTACGGGGCAGGGCCTAATGAAAAACTGTTTTTT. The chain is built from TRBV6-5 and TRBJ1-4, with D possibly being TRBD1 (5 bases). Trimming left V 2 bases short and J 3 bases short, with 10 bases between. CDR1 is MNHEY and CDR2 is SVGAGI in the germline V gene. The CDR3 sequence is 15 residues long.

V and J are TRBV5-1 and TRBJ2-3, with 12 bases fitting TRBD1. The CDR3 totals 16 residues. Trimming cost V 4 bases and J 7 bases; bases outside gene matches: 10. CDR1 and CDR2 (germline): SGHRS, YFSETQ. The CDR3 spells CASSTLPGQGANTQYF. The CDR3 nucleotides read TGCGCCAGCAGCACCTTACCGGGACAGGGGGCGAATACGCAGTATTTT. Filled out from reference TRBV5-1 and TRBJ2-3, the complete variable domain reads KAGVTQTPRYLIKTRGQQVTLSCSPISGHRSVSWYQQTPGQGLQFLFEYFSETQRNKGNFPGRFSGRQFSNSRSEMNVSTLELGDSALYLCASSTLPGQGANTQYFGPGTRLTVL.

The V and J genes are TRBV6-5 and TRBJ2-1; no reliable D call. The CDR3 sequence is 13 residues long. Germline V gene lookup returns CDR1 MNHEY and CDR2 SVGAGI. V was clipped by 0 bases and J by 6 bases, with 6 bases between them. The CDR3 reads CASSYSASNEQFF. CDR3 in DNA: TGTGCCAGCAGTTACTCGGCTAGCAATGAGCAGTTCTTC.

The CDR3 is CASSSPDGTGANVLTF. In DNA form, the CDR3 reads TGTGCCAGCAGTTCCCCAGACGGGACTGGGGCCAACGTCCTGACTTTC. The chain employs TRBV28 and TRBJ2-6; tentative D call: TRBD2 (5 bases). Trimming removed 4 bases at V and 2 bases at J, with 12 bases between. The CDR3 length is 16 residues. Germline V gene sequence: CDR1 MDHEN, CDR2 SYDVKM.

Only a few counts were recorded for this clone. This chain joins TRBV12-2 and TRBJ1-1. TRBV12-2 is described as a pseudogene. The CDR3 sequence is 12 residues long. The CDR3 is CASHGRFTEAFF. The CDR3 coding sequence is TGTGCAAGTCATGGGCGGTTCACTGAAGCTTTCTTT.

The chain's CDR3 is CSASVQASSGNTIYF. The DNA for the CDR3 is TGCAGTGCTAGTGTCCAGGCCTCCTCTGGAAACACCATATATTTT. The rearrangement uses TRBV20-1 and TRBJ1-3; no reliable D call. There are 15 residues in the CDR3. Germline CDR1 reads DFQATT; CDR2 reads SNEGSKA (reference sequence). Trimming cost V 3 bases and J 0 bases, with 12 bases left between them.

The chain couples TRBV6-5 to TRBJ1-1; 9 positions agree with TRBD1. CDR1 MNHEY and CDR2 SVGAGI come from the germline V gene. The V and J ends lost 10 bases and 6 bases, in that order; junction bases with no gene match: 9. The length of the CDR3 is 13 residues. CDR3: CATKGQGGPEAFF. The CDR3 nucleotides are TGTGCCACCAAGGGACAGGGAGGGCCTGAAGCTTTCTTT.

This chain connects TRBV19 to TRBJ1-3, with D possibly matching TRBD1 (5 bases). The CDR3 extends over 16 amino acids. CDR1 and CDR2 (germline): LNHDA, SQIVND (reference sequence). Trimming took 5 bases from V and 6 from J, leaving 20 bases between them. The DNA of the CDR3 is TGTGCCAGTAGTGGAGGAGGGCCAGGGTTTTTAAACACCATATATTTT. It encodes CASSGGGPGFLNTIYF. Full variable domain (rest looked up from reference TRBV19 and TRBJ1-3): DGGITQSPKYLFRKEGQNVTLSCEQNLNHDAMYWYRQDPGQGLRLIYYSQIVNDFQKGDIAEGYSVSREKKESFPLTVTSAQKNPTAFYLCASSGGGPGFLNTIYFGEGSWLTVV.

The rearrangement links TRBV25-1 to TRBJ1-6, with TRBD1 as a possible D gene (6 bases). This CDR3 has 14 amino acids. Germline CDR1 and CDR2: MGHDK and SYGVNS. The ends were cut back, 6 bases at V and 5 bases at J, with 11 bases in the middle. The CDR3 sequence is CASRGDTHNSPLHF. The DNA of the CDR3 is TGTGCCAGCAGGGGGGACACCCATAATTCACCCCTCCACTTT.

The V gene is TRBV11-1, the J gene TRBJ1-2; D may be TRBD1 (6 bases). Trimming left V 1 base short and J 7 bases short, with 13 bases between. Germline V CDR1 and CDR2: SGHAT, FQDESV (reference sequence). The CDR3 contains 14 residues. As DNA, the CDR3 is TGTGCCAGCAGCTTAGGCAGGGGATACCGTGGCTACACCTTC. This sequence encodes CASSLGRGYRGYTF.

The rearrangement links TRBV5-1 to TRBJ2-3; no reliable D call. CDR3 length: 11 amino acids. V lost 7 bases, J lost 7 bases, and 10 bases lay in between. Germline CDR1 reads SGHRS; CDR2 reads YFSETQ. CDR3 in amino acids: CASRYINTQYF. In DNA form, the CDR3 reads TGCGCCAGCCGATACATAAATACGCAGTATTTT.

This chain uses TRBV29-1 with TRBJ1-1; D remains ambiguous. This CDR3 has 9 amino acids. Germline values: CDR1 SQVTM, CDR2 ANQGSEA. V was trimmed by 4 bases and J by 8 bases, leaving 5 bases between them. In DNA, the CDR3 is TGCAGCGTTGGAGAAGAAGCTTTCTTT. It is translated as CSVGEEAFF.

The chain carries TRBV6-5 and TRBJ1-2; 9 bases agree with TRBD1. This CDR3 is built from 15 residues. Germline CDR1 MNHEY, CDR2 SVGAGI. The V gene end was trimmed by 6 bases and the J gene end by 6 bases; junction bases not matched to a gene: 11. CDR3 DNA: TGTGCCAGCAGCCCCCGGGACAGGGAAAGGGATGGCTACACCTTC. It translates to CASSPRDRERDGYTF.

The rearrangement uses TRBV27 and TRBJ2-2, with D possibly matching TRBD1 (5 bases). Trimming took 1 base from V and 5 from J, leaving 11 bases between them. Germline V lookup: CDR1 MNHEY, CDR2 SMNVEV (reference sequence). The CDR3 contains 15 residues. This chain's CDR3 is CASSLWQGSTGELFF. The CDR3 DNA reads TGTGCCAGCAGTTTATGGCAGGGCAGTACCGGGGAGCTGTTTTTT.

The gene calls are TRBV7-8 and TRBJ1-3, with TRBD1 matching 8 bases. Germline CDR1 and CDR2: SGHVS and FQNEAQ. CDR3 length: 14 residues. Germline trimming cut 5 bases from V and 4 bases from J; bases unmatched to any gene: 4. CDR3 in amino acids: CASSRQGFGNTIYF. The CDR3 nucleotides are TGTGCCAGCAGCCGACAGGGGTTCGGAAACACCATATATTTT.

The chain is built from TRBV20-1 and TRBJ1-5; D might be TRBD1 (5 bases). This CDR3 region has 15 residues. The germline V and J ends were trimmed by 3 bases and 5 bases, with 17 bases remaining between them. Germline CDR1 reads DFQATT; CDR2 reads SNEGSKA (reference sequence). CDR3 sequence reads: CSASPSTEGDQPQHF. CDR3 DNA: TGCAGTGCTAGTCCATCGACAGAAGGGGATCAGCCCCAGCATTTT.

V is TRBV21-1 and J is TRBJ1-3. TRBV21-1 is an annotated pseudogene. This CDR3 is 13 amino acids long. The CDR3 spells CASSELGQRDIYF. As DNA, the CDR3 is TGTGCCAGCAGCGAGCTCGGACAACGGGACATATATTTT.

V gene TRBV11-2 combines with J gene TRBJ1-6; the match to TRBD1 covers 7 bases. The CDR3 spans 17 residues. Germline trimming cut 2 bases from V and 8 bases from J; bases unmatched to any gene: 12. The V gene's germline CDR1 is SGHAT and CDR2 FQNNGV. The CDR3 coding sequence is TGTGCCAGCAGCTTAAAGGGGGGACAGCGACAAGATTCACCCCTCCACTTT. Protein product: CASSLKGGQRQDSPLHF.

The CDR3 loop reads CASSHTTGPAVAQYF. In DNA form, the CDR3 reads TGTGCCAGCAGCCATACGACAGGGCCAGCAGTAGCCCAGTACTTC. The chain is built from TRBV11-2 and TRBJ2-5; 7 nucleotides match TRBD1. The CDR3 has 15 residues. Germline lookup yields CDR1 SGHAT and CDR2 FQNNGV. The junction had 15 bases not matched to a gene; V was cut back by 5 bases and J by 9 bases.

CDR3 amino acids: CASSTQGVPGANVLTF. DNA for the CDR3: TGTGCCAGCAGCACACAGGGAGTCCCTGGGGCCAACGTCCTGACTTTC. The chain is built from TRBV7-3 and TRBJ2-6, with a weak D call TRBD1 (6 bases). V lost 5 bases to trimming and J lost 2 bases, with 13 bases between them. The germline gives CDR1 SGHTA, CDR2 FQGTGA. The CDR3 runs to 16 residues.

The genes are TRBV7-2 and TRBJ2-5, with TRBD2 matching 9 bases. CDR3 length equals 15 residues. Germline V gene data show CDR1 as SGHTA and CDR2 as FQGNSA. With 1 base clipped from V and 4 bases from J, the junction kept 4 bases outside the gene matches. The CDR3, as DNA: TGTGCCAGCAGCTTAGTTGCGGGAGGGCCAGAGACCCAGTACTTC. Translation: CASSLVAGGPETQYF.

The rearrangement links TRBV9 to TRBJ1-1; D not resolved. Germline loops: CDR1 SGDLS, CDR2 YYNGEE. CDR3 length: 13 residues. V lost 0 bases and J lost 2, with 5 bases in between. Here the CDR3 DNA reads TGTGCCAGCAGCGTAGTCAGAAACACTGAAGCTTTCTTT. As protein: CASSVVRNTEAFF. The variable domain in full, completed from reference TRBV9 and TRBJ1-1, reads DSGVTQTPKHLITATGQRVTLRCSPRSGDLSVYWYQQSLDQGLQFLIQYYNGEERAKGNILERFSAQQFPDLHSELNLSSLELGDSALYFCASSVVRNTEAFFGQGTRLTVV.

This clone has a handful of counts. J is TRBJ2-3 and V is TRBV6-2 or TRBV6-3; 15 bases match TRBD2. With V trimmed by 5 bases and J by 4 bases, 4 bases remained unmatched. This CDR3 contains 16 residues. Germline V gene lookup returns CDR1 MNHEY and CDR2 SVGEGT. The CDR3 loop reads CASSTGLAGGADTQYF. The CDR3 region has the DNA TGTGCCAGCAGTACAGGACTAGCGGGAGGGGCAGATACGCAGTATTTT.